The following is a T cell receptor beta chain sequence with its context. Participants classified as exposed had met a COVID-19 case within 2 weeks before study entry. The sample belongs to a study of blood T cell repertoires in COVID-19. As for the study in general: The United States, Italy and Spain provided the acute and convalescent COVID-19 samples.

CDR3 length: 15 residues. Per the study methods: The assay estimated nucleated cells by amplifying reference gene primers. The protocol was immunoSEQ multiplex PCR, while the TCRdb copy is restricted to in-frame clones and leaves out a portion. V and J calls plus clone size are reproduced from that table; the DNA served to infer D and trimming. The data contain about 270,000 clones, 85% to 95% of them singletons. This chain uses TRBV21-1 with TRBJ1-2. TRBV21-1 is annotated as a pseudogene. The receptor's source is a man aged 40-49 years who had been exposed to COVID-19. Material for sequencing was PBMCs or T cells enriched from blood (not recorded which). The CDR3 spells CASRPWGDRLYGYTF. In DNA form, the CDR3 reads TGTGCCAGCAGACCTTGGGGGGATCGTCTCTATGGCTACACCTTC.